This is a list of T cell receptor beta chains from one sample in a study. One entry per CDR3 protein results from TCRdb running MiXCR on the RT-PCR reads. The table lists about 680,000 distinct CDR3 sequences, approximately 15% of them singletons, with 3.6% in the top ten. The sequenced material came from memory CD4+ T cells from blood. The receptors shown here come from a female donor in good health, serving as a healthy control. Both conserved end residues are trimmed from each CDR3. D genes are given only for firm matches.

d_call	j_call	v_call	cdr3_aa
-	TRBJ1-1	TRBV20-1	SARDQAAGAF
-	TRBJ1-3	TRBV11-2	ASSLVPGTGNTIY
-	TRBJ1-6	TRBV9	ASKQGEMVSPLH
-	TRBJ2-1	TRBV12-3/TRBV12-4	ASSLIAVEQF
-	TRBJ1-1	TRBV12-3/TRBV12-4	ASSRTWTEAF
TRBD1	TRBJ2-7	TRBV20-1	SASVGQGHYEQY
-	TRBJ2-1	TRBV5-1	ASSLALRAYNEQF
-	TRBJ2-3	TRBV7-9	ASSPLRDSWQY
TRBD2	TRBJ2-1	TRBV20-1	SAWGLASNEQF
TRBD1	TRBJ2-1	TRBV7-9	ASSSTTGGAGFEQF
TRBD1	TRBJ2-7	TRBV6-6	ASSSPGTGSHYEQY
-	TRBJ1-1	TRBV5-4	ASSLPLGGNTEAF
-	TRBJ1-1	TRBV5-1	ASSGDWNTEAF
-	TRBJ2-7	TRBV27	ASSYPLWQY
-	TRBJ2-5	TRBV5-6	ASSLVGVETQY
-	TRBJ2-3	TRBV9	ASSVSAGLTTDTQY
TRBD2	TRBJ2-5	TRBV15	ATSMGGGRETQY
-	TRBJ2-5	TRBV6-2/TRBV6-3	ASTETLRETQY
-	TRBJ1-4	TRBV20-1	SARVGGATNEKLF
TRBD2	TRBJ2-1	TRBV7-2	ASNPSGTRTNEQF
TRBD1	TRBJ2-5	TRBV6-1	ASSPAISGQSYQETQY
-	TRBJ1-1	TRBV3-1	ASSQVLYDTEAF
-	TRBJ1-6	TRBV6-1	ASSVDTNNSPLH
-	TRBJ2-1	TRBV10-3	AIRQGHEQF
-	TRBJ2-5	TRBV5-6	ASSLMETQY
-	TRBJ1-1	TRBV12-3/TRBV12-4	ASSTSWTEAF
-	TRBJ1-2	TRBV20-1	SADLTGYYGYT
TRBD2	TRBJ2-1	TRBV7-2	ASSPRLAGRNEQF
TRBD2	TRBJ2-1	TRBV6-2/TRBV6-3	ASSGVSGGANEQF
TRBD2	TRBJ2-3	TRBV20-1	SARGGLAGEYLTDTQY
TRBD2	TRBJ2-1	TRBV9	ASSVAGLAEHNEQF
TRBD2	TRBJ2-1	TRBV6-4	ASSREGRVDEQF
-	TRBJ2-1	TRBV6-6	ASSYSAAWNNEQF
-	TRBJ1-2	TRBV7-2	ASSWEQDTGGYT
TRBD1	TRBJ1-4	TRBV7-9	ASRRAGTGHEKLF
TRBD1	TRBJ1-5	TRBV2	ASSEAGQGIGPQH
-	TRBJ1-5	TRBV20-1	SAQVPYDQPQH
-	TRBJ2-2	TRBV5-8	ASSPPGGQGELF
-	TRBJ2-1	TRBV20-1	SIPGFVVSAYNEQF
-	TRBJ2-1	TRBV20-1	SAPEATRSYNEQF
TRBD1	TRBJ2-1	TRBV24-1	ATSGKGQGAENEQF
-	TRBJ2-7	TRBV7-2	ASSLSLRNEQY
TRBD2	TRBJ2-7	TRBV5-1	ASSSGREKLYEQY
-	TRBJ1-4	TRBV4-1	ASSRWGGQKLF
-	TRBJ1-5	TRBV10-3	AISEILGGNQPQH
TRBD1	TRBJ1-1	TRBV20-1	SARSTGGRAPEAF
-	TRBJ2-5	TRBV6-2/TRBV6-3	ASSYLLEETQY
TRBD1	TRBJ1-2	TRBV5-6	ASSLIPGGGSGVGYGYT
-	TRBJ1-1	TRBV18	ASSPRQDSEDEAF